One sample yielded the 22 T cell receptor beta chains listed below, sequenced in a study of T cell responses to AZD1222 COVID-19 vaccine. Measured with immunoSEQ multiplex PCR; TCRdb has only the in-frame clones, and not every one. The table has 130,000 to 150,000 clones, approximately 78% seen once. The sequencing here drew on peripheral blood, taken on day 0 of MenACWY control vaccination. The receptors were sampled from an adult in good health.

The chain joins TRBV3-1 (or the pseudogene TRBV3-2) to TRBJ2-3; D remains unclear. Trimming shortened V by 0 bases and J by 5 bases, and 6 bases separated the two germline ends. The V gene's germline CDR1 is LGHDT and CDR2 YNNKEL (reference sequence). The CDR3 sequence is 13 residues long. The CDR3 is CASSQDRGDTQYF. The CDR3 coding sequence is TGTGCCAGCAGCCAAGATCGAGGAGATACGCAGTATTTT.

The rearrangement links TRBV13 to TRBJ2-1, with TRBD2 identical over 10 bases. Germline CDR1 and CDR2: PRHDT and FYEKMQ (reference sequence). The CDR3 sequence is 14 residues long. Germline trimming cut 7 bases from V and 7 bases from J; bases unmatched to any gene: 7. The CDR3 reads CASIIAGGKNEQFF. CDR3 nucleotides: TGTGCCAGCATCATAGCGGGGGGTAAGAATGAGCAGTTCTTC.

V and J are TRBV9 and TRBJ2-7; 9 bases align to TRBD1. Trimming removed 4 bases from V and 3 bases from J; junction bases left unmatched: 8. This CDR3 is built from 15 residues. The germline CDR1 and CDR2 sequences are SGDLS and YYNGEE. CDR3 coding DNA: TGTGCCAGCAGCAGACCACAGGGGGCTGGCTACGAGCAGTACTTC. Translated: CASSRPQGAGYEQYF.

This sequence joins TRBV30 and TRBJ1-6; 9 bases agree with TRBD1. The junction had 2 bases not matched to a gene; V was cut back by 4 bases and J by 7 bases. CDR1 and CDR2 from the germline V gene are GTSNPN and SVGIG (reference sequence). The CDR3 consists of 13 residues. Here the CDR3 reads CAWIGQGNSPLHF. The DNA for the CDR3 is TGTGCCTGGATAGGACAGGGGAATTCACCCCTCCACTTT. Variable domain in full (rest from reference TRBV30 and TRBJ1-6): SQTIHQWPATLVQPVGSPLSLECTVEGTSNPNLYWYRQAAGRGLQLLFYSVGIGQISSEVPQNLSASRPQDRQFILSSKKLLLSDSGFYLCAWIGQGNSPLHFGNGTRLTVT.

The chain carries TRBV3-1 (or the pseudogene TRBV3-2) and TRBJ2-5, with D unresolved. From germline, CDR1 is LGHDT and CDR2 YNNKEL (reference sequence). Between the trimmed V and J ends, which lost 1 base and 4 bases, there was a span of 10 bases. The CDR3 is made up of 14 amino acids. CDR3 amino acids: CASSQGFTRETQYF. The CDR3 DNA reads TGTGCCAGCAGCCAAGGATTTACCCGAGAGACCCAGTACTTC.

Only one count was recorded for this clone. This chain connects TRBV10-3 to TRBJ1-3, with D unclear. Trimming shortened V by 4 bases and J by 0 bases, and 10 bases separated the two germline ends. This CDR3 is built from 15 residues. CDR1 and CDR2 from the germline V gene are ENHRY and SYGVKD. The CDR3 protein is CAISVDRSSGNTIYF. CDR3 DNA sequence: TGTGCCATCAGTGTTGACCGAAGCTCTGGAAACACCATATATTTT.

The J gene is TRBJ1-4, the V gene TRBV7-9; D is uncertain. V lost 5 bases and J lost 3, with 13 bases in between. Germline V gene lookup returns CDR1 SEHNR and CDR2 FQNEAQ (reference sequence). The CDR3 loop spans 15 amino acids. The CDR3 region has the DNA TGTGCCAGCAGCCCGACCGGGATGGCTAATGAAAAACTGTTTTTT. Translated, it gives CASSPTGMANEKLFF.

The gene calls are TRBV3-1 (or the pseudogene TRBV3-2) and TRBJ1-2, with 7 bases matching TRBD1. The CDR3 is made up of 13 amino acids. V trimming: 4 bases; J trimming: 7 bases; junction bases outside the gene matches: 6. Per germline, CDR1 LGHDT and CDR2 YNNKEL (reference sequence). The CDR3 DNA reads TGTGCCAGCAGCCTCGGACAGGCAGCTGGCTACACCTTC. This sequence encodes CASSLGQAAGYTF.

The chain joins TRBV6-1 to TRBJ2-7; a possible D gene is TRBD2 (6 bases). Trimming took 1 base from V and 0 from J, leaving 10 bases between them. The CDR3 is made up of 15 amino acids. Germline values: CDR1 MNHNS, CDR2 SASEGT. DNA for the CDR3: TGTGCCAGCAGTGAAGAAGCGGACTACTCCTACGAGCAGTACTTC. Amino acids: CASSEEADYSYEQYF.

The gene calls are TRBV19 and TRBJ1-1; D possibly corresponds to TRBD1 (5 bases). Trimming took off 4 bases at V and 0 bases at J, with 21 bases between the two ends. Per the germline V gene, CDR1 is LNHDA and CDR2 is SQIVND (reference sequence). The CDR3 loop spans 18 amino acids. Written as DNA, the CDR3 is TGTGCCAGTAGTACCGAAGGGGCGCGTCCACATTTGAACACTGAAGCTTTCTTT. Its protein is CASSTEGARPHLNTEAFF.

The chain links TRBV2 to TRBJ2-3, with D uncertain. CDR1 is SNHLY, CDR2 FYNNEI, per germline. Trimming removed 7 bases at V and 2 bases at J, with 13 bases between. The CDR3 spans 14 residues. CDR3 sequence (DNA): TGTGCCAGCACTCTGCTGGTCTCCACAGATACGCAGTATTTT. It yields the protein CASTLLVSTDTQYF.

The CDR3 region has the DNA TGTGCCAGCAGCCCATCTGTCTGGTGGGGCTACACCTTC. Translation: CASSPSVWWGYTF. This chain joins TRBV14 and TRBJ1-2; D is ambiguous. The CDR3 spans 13 residues. V gave up 4 bases and J gave up 8 bases, with 14 bases separating them. Per germline, CDR1 SGHDN and CDR2 FVKESK.

This chain uses TRBV5-4 with TRBJ1-1; unclear D gene. The CDR3 consists of 14 residues. CDR1 is SGHNT, CDR2 YYREEE, per germline (reference sequence). The germline V and J ends were trimmed by 4 bases and 4 bases, with 14 bases remaining between them. DNA of the CDR3: TGTGCCAGCAGCCCCTGGAAGGGATTCACTGAAGCTTTCTTT. Protein: CASSPWKGFTEAFF. Looking up the rest from reference TRBV5-4 and TRBJ1-1 gives the full variable domain: ETGVTQSPTHLIKTRGQQVTLRCSSQSGHNTVSWYQQALGQGPQFIFQYYREEENGRGNFPPRFSGLQFPNYSSELNVNALELDDSALYLCASSPWKGFTEAFFGQGTRLTVV.

The chain carries TRBV6-5 and TRBJ1-4; tentative D call: TRBD1 (5 bases). The germline V and J ends were trimmed by 7 bases and 5 bases, with 5 bases remaining between them. The length of the CDR3 is 11 residues. The germline V gene encodes CDR1 MNHEY and CDR2 SVGAGI. The CDR3 sequence: CASTGNEKLFF. For the CDR3, the DNA is TGTGCCAGCACAGGGAATGAAAAACTGTTTTTT.

This clone was recorded only once. The chain is built from TRBV4-2 and TRBJ2-1; TRBD2 matches at 10 bases. The CDR3 spans 18 residues. The germline V gene has CDR1 LGHNA and CDR2 YNFKEQ. The ends lost 0 bases at V and 5 bases at J; junction bases unmatched: 10. The CDR3 DNA sequence: TGTGCCAGCAGCCAAGAAATTAGCGGGGGGCAAACCAACAATGAGCAGTTCTTC. Protein sequence: CASSQEISGGQTNNEQFF.

The chain combines TRBV6-5 with TRBJ1-1; no firm D call. The CDR3 has 12 amino acids. CDR1 and CDR2 from the germline V gene are MNHEY and SVGAGI. Deletions cut 6 bases from V and 9 bases from J, with 14 bases between. DNA for the CDR3: TGTGCCAGCAGCTCCGGACGGCTCCAAGCTTTCTTT. Translating it yields CASSSGRLQAFF.

This chain joins TRBV5-1 and TRBJ2-3, with D uncertain. Germline-derived CDR1 and CDR2 are SGHRS and YFSETQ. CDR3 size: 14 residues. Trimming took off 2 bases at V and 0 bases at J, with 7 bases between the two ends. CDR3 sequence: CASSLGQSTDTQYF. CDR3 in DNA: TGCGCCAGCAGCTTAGGGCAGAGCACAGATACGCAGTATTTT. Full variable domain (rest looked up from reference TRBV5-1 and TRBJ2-3): KAGVTQTPRYLIKTRGQQVTLSCSPISGHRSVSWYQQTPGQGLQFLFEYFSETQRNKGNFPGRFSGRQFSNSRSEMNVSTLELGDSALYLCASSLGQSTDTQYFGPGTRLTVL.

Only one count was recorded for this clone. V and J are TRBV11-3 and TRBJ1-1, with D tentatively TRBD1 (6 bases). CDR3 length: 18 amino acids. Germline V gene sequence: CDR1 SGHNT, CDR2 YENEEA. V dropped 3 bases and J dropped 4 bases, with 24 bases sitting between them. This CDR3 reads CASSFLPGHKRRGTEAFF. The CDR3 DNA sequence: TGTGCCAGCAGCTTCCTTCCGGGACACAAAAGGAGGGGCACTGAAGCTTTCTTT. Combining the CDR3 with reference TRBV11-3 and TRBJ1-1 gives the whole variable domain EAGVVQSPRYKIIEKKQPVAFWCNPISGHNTLYWYLQNLGQGPELLIRYENEEAVDDSQLPKDRFSAERLKGVDSTLKIQPAELGDSAVYLCASSFLPGHKRRGTEAFFGQGTRLTVV.

In its sample, this clone was seen once. This rearrangement joins TRBV25-1 to TRBJ2-2; D might be TRBD2 (5 bases). Looked up from germline, CDR1 is MGHDK and CDR2 is SYGVNS. The CDR3 spans 13 residues. Trimming removed 6 bases from V and 1 base from J, with 6 bases in between. In nucleotides, the CDR3 is TGTGCCAGCAGGGACTTGAACACCGGGGAGCTGTTTTTT. This translates into CASRDLNTGELFF.

This clone has a single count. The chain carries TRBV7-3 and TRBJ1-1, with a tentative D call TRBD1 (6 bases). This CDR3 is built from 17 residues. V was clipped by 0 bases and J by 3 bases, with 17 bases between them. Germline loops: CDR1 SGHTA, CDR2 FQGTGA. The CDR3 reads CASSLTGTREADTEAFF. CDR3 DNA: TGTGCCAGCAGCTTAACGGGGACAAGGGAAGCGGACACTGAAGCTTTCTTT.

This chain links TRBV6-1 with TRBJ1-1; D is uncertain. V was cut by 3 bases and J by 0 bases, with 5 bases left in between. Germline CDR1 reads MNHNS; CDR2 reads SASEGT. This CDR3 comprises 13 residues. The CDR3, as DNA: TGTGCCAGCAGTGAGACTATGAACACTGAAGCTTTCTTT. Protein sequence: CASSETMNTEAFF.

The chain employs TRBV5-1 and TRBJ1-2; D is ambiguous. The CDR3 runs 14 residues. Trimming took off 0 bases at V and 4 bases at J, with 10 bases between the two ends. Germline loops: CDR1 SGHRS, CDR2 YFSETQ. The CDR3 DNA follows: TGCGCCAGCAGCTTGGCCGACGGACGCTATGGCTACACCTTC. This encodes CASSLADGRYGYTF.